The 14 T cell receptor beta chains below all came from one sample that was sequenced in a study of control samples from healthy donors and cancer patients. The repertoire was sequenced with immunoSEQ multiplex PCR; TCRdb's copy has only in-frame clones and lacks some. The table records 120,000 or so clones, under 95% of them present only once. The sequenced sample was blood. Every receptor here comes from a man aged 18 to 30 in good health.

The chain uses TRBV5-1 and TRBJ2-7; no reliable D call. This CDR3 is built from 14 residues. Trimming cost V 4 bases and J 3 bases, with 14 bases left between them. CDR1 is SGHRS, CDR2 YFSETQ, per germline. In DNA form, the CDR3 reads TGCGCCAGCAGCGTTGGGTCAGAGCGCTACGAGCAGTACTTC. It codes for CASSVGSERYEQYF.

The chain carries TRBV15 and TRBJ1-4, with 9 nucleotides matching TRBD1. CDR3 length equals 16 residues. Germline V CDR1 and CDR2: LNHNV, YYDKDF (reference sequence). J gave up 8 bases and V 6 bases, and 13 bases lay outside the gene matches. CDR3 sequence: CATRNSYRGHREKLFF. DNA of the CDR3: TGTGCCACCAGGAACTCATACAGGGGGCATCGGGAAAAACTGTTTTTT.

The chain recombines TRBV5-5 with TRBJ1-5; D perhaps matches TRBD1 (6 bases). This CDR3 comprises 15 residues. Between the trimmed V and J ends, which lost 3 bases and 6 bases, there was a span of 16 bases. Germline V gene lookup returns CDR1 SGHKS and CDR2 YYEKEE (reference sequence). CDR3 sequence: CASSSVQGFGQPQHF. As DNA, the CDR3 is TGTGCCAGCAGCTCCGTCCAGGGGTTTGGTCAGCCCCAGCATTTT. Full variable domain (outside the CDR3, taken from reference TRBV5-5 and TRBJ1-5): DAGVTQSPTHLIKTRGQQVTLRCSPISGHKSVSWYQQVLGQGPQFIFQYYEKEERGRGNFPDRFSARQFPNYSSELNVNALLLGDSALYLCASSSVQGFGQPQHFGDGTRLSIL.

This clone came up once. The chain joins TRBV27 to TRBJ2-6; a possible D gene is TRBD1 (6 bases). V dropped 7 bases and J dropped 0 bases, with 13 bases sitting between them. CDR3 size: 16 residues. Germline assignment: CDR1 MNHEY and CDR2 SMNVEV (reference sequence). CDR3 residues: CASKNPGDSGANVLTF. The DNA for the CDR3 is TGTGCCAGCAAGAACCCAGGGGACTCTGGGGCCAACGTCCTGACTTTC.

This chain uses TRBV4-2 with TRBJ1-1; the D gene is possibly TRBD1 (5 bases). The V and J ends lost 1 base and 6 bases respectively, with 15 bases between them. The CDR3 is made up of 15 amino acids. Germline V CDR1 and CDR2: LGHNA, YNFKEQ. The CDR3 loop is CASSQARGIASEAFF. The CDR3 DNA reads as TGTGCCAGCAGCCAAGCAAGGGGTATTGCGTCTGAAGCTTTCTTT.

This chain joins TRBV29-1 and TRBJ1-4; 7 bases match TRBD1. Looked up from germline, CDR1 is SQVTM and CDR2 is ANQGSEA. With 7 bases clipped from V and 0 bases from J, the junction kept 5 bases outside the gene matches. CDR3 size: 14 residues. The CDR3 loop is CSGQGGSTNEKLFF. The DNA for the CDR3 is TGCAGCGGCCAGGGGGGATCAACTAATGAAAAACTGTTTTTT.

V usage is TRBV6-6 and J usage is TRBJ2-7; 11 bases line up with TRBD2. The CDR3 has 15 amino acids. Germline trimming cut 7 bases from V and 1 base from J; bases unmatched to any gene: 6. Germline lookup yields CDR1 MNHNY and CDR2 SVGAGI (reference sequence). Here the CDR3 DNA reads TGTGCCAGCACCCAGGGACTAGCGGAGTCCTACGAGCAGTACTTC. As protein: CASTQGLAESYEQYF.

J is TRBJ1-6 and V is TRBV2; D remains ambiguous. Trimming shortened V by 7 bases and J by 2 bases, and 15 bases separated the two germline ends. CDR1 and CDR2 from the germline V gene are SNHLY and FYNNEI. CDR3 length equals 16 residues. CDR3 in DNA: TGTGCCAGCACCCCTCGAGCGGGAGCCTATAATTCACCCCTCCACTTT. This encodes CASTPRAGAYNSPLHF.

This sequence joins TRBV6-6 and TRBJ2-2, with D hard to call. Trimming cost V 3 bases and J 3 bases, with 5 bases left between them. In germline, CDR1 is MNHNY, CDR2 SVGAGI (reference sequence). This CDR3 region has 13 residues. In DNA, the CDR3 is TGTGCCAGCAGTTATTTGGACACCGGGGAGCTGTTTTTT. It codes for CASSYLDTGELFF.

The J gene is TRBJ1-2, the V gene TRBV5-1; a possible D gene is TRBD1 (6 bases). The CDR3 consists of 14 residues. V was trimmed by 0 bases and J by 3 bases, leaving 9 bases between them. Germline V gene data show CDR1 as SGHRS and CDR2 as YFSETQ. This chain's CDR3 is CASSLVGGDYGYTF. The CDR3 nucleotides are TGCGCCAGCAGCTTGGTAGGGGGAGACTATGGCTACACCTTC.

V is TRBV7-3 and J is TRBJ2-7, with TRBD2 identical over 11 bases. Germline CDR1 SGHTA, CDR2 FQGTGA. The length of the CDR3 is 15 residues. V dropped 5 bases and J dropped 5; count of bases not matched to a gene: 8. CDR3 loop: CASSLSGGVRDEQYF. CDR3 nucleotide sequence: TGTGCCAGCAGCCTTAGCGGGGGGGTCCGGGACGAGCAGTACTTC.

The CDR3 sequence is CSVEDQGLANYGYTF. In DNA, the CDR3 is TGCAGCGTTGAAGATCAGGGACTGGCTAACTATGGCTACACCTTC. The chain carries TRBV29-1 and TRBJ1-2; possible D gene TRBD1, 5 bases. Germline values: CDR1 SQVTM, CDR2 ANQGSEA. CDR3 length: 15 amino acids. The V end lost 0 bases, the J end lost 0 bases, and 11 bases lay between the germline ends.

The genes are TRBV2 and TRBJ1-4; D might be TRBD1 (5 bases). CDR3 length: 16 amino acids. Per germline, CDR1 SNHLY and CDR2 FYNNEI. Trimming cost V 6 bases and J 7 bases, with 21 bases left between them. This CDR3 is CASRSFEGIRGEKLFF. The CDR3 DNA reads as TGTGCCAGCAGGTCCTTTGAGGGGATTCGTGGTGAAAAACTGTTTTTT.

The chain employs TRBV29-1 and TRBJ2-5; D is unclear. V was pared by 4 bases and J by 1 base, with 10 bases between. The CDR3 covers 13 residues. The germline CDR1 and CDR2 sequences are SQVTM and ANQGSEA. The CDR3 DNA reads as TGCAGCGTTGCCCCGCGCCTCCAAGAGACCCAGTACTTC. The encoded protein is CSVAPRLQETQYF.